The clone carrying this TCR beta chain has just one count. The sample comes from a study of CD8+CD57+ T cells in acquired aplastic anemia. About the study: The DNA of sorted CD4+ and CD8+ cells averaged approximately 2.9 ug.

Germline V gene lookup returns CDR1 SGHRS and CDR2 YFSETQ. V was trimmed by 1 base and J by 5 bases, leaving 10 bases between them. The CDR3 is made up of 13 amino acids. Before being chosen for sequencing, patients had shown CD8+CD57+ cell expansion by flow cytometry. Acquired aplastic anemia of severe grade affected all patients. The template used for profiling TCR beta VDJ and CDR3 was genomic DNA. TCRdb reprocessed the reads via MiXCR and lists one record per CDR3 protein. The repertoire holds 250,000 to 300,000 distinct CDR3 sequences, roughly 53% seen once, with approximately 1.3% in the top ten.

V and J are TRBV5-1 and TRBJ2-7; D is ambiguous. This TCR came from a human donor with aplastic anemia. The sample comprised sorted CD4+, CD8+, or CD8+CD57+ T cells (not recorded which) from PBMCs. DNA of the CDR3: TGCGCCAGCAGCTTGTTTAATGGAAACGAGCAGTACTTC. Residues: CASSLFNGNEQYF.